These 10 T cell receptor beta chains share one sample of origin, sequenced in a study of tissue T cells after allogeneic stem cell transplantation. Time point meaning: mouse harvest day 7 after allogeneic transplant. Each mouse received 10^7 T-cell-depleted marrow cells plus 10^6 splenic CD5+ T cells by tail vein. Assay used: immunoSEQ multiplex PCR; TCRdb lists only in-frame clones, some missing. The sample lists fewer than 5,000 clones, around 52% occurring once. Sequencing was carried out using gut tissue. The receptors come from a female BALB/c mouse given C57BL/6 T cells with graft-versus-host disease after an allogeneic hematopoietic cell transplant.

Comment on this clone: Gene names refer to mouse genes. The CDR3 is cut off 1 residue early in the read; its end comes from the germline J gene. Other DNA sequences in the same sample also yield this CDR3. This chain joins TRBV26 and TRBJ1-1; 7 bases match TRBD1. This CDR3 region has 14 residues. Looked up from germline, CDR1 is KGHPV and CDR2 is FQNQEV (reference sequence). With 2 bases clipped from V and 4 bases from J, the junction kept 4 bases outside the gene matches. The sequenced part of the CDR3 DNA is TGTGCCAGCAGTCTGAGGCAGGGGGGCACAGAAGTCTTC. Its translation: CASSLRQGGTEVF. The entire CDR3 protein reads CASSLRQGGTEVFF.

Remarks on this clone: Mouse gene names apply. The missing CDR3 end, 1 residue past where the read stops, is filled in from the germline J gene. The V gene is TRBV26, the J gene TRBJ2-5; D gene unclear. This CDR3 has 12 amino acids. V was clipped by 3 bases and J by 1 base, with 2 bases between them. Germline-derived CDR1 and CDR2 are KGHPV and FQNQEV (reference sequence). The CDR3 bases that were read are TGTGCCAGCAGTCTCCACCAAGACACCCAGTAC. Translation: CASSLHQDTQY. The complete CDR3 sequence is CASSLHQDTQYF.

As to this clone: Germline and genes: mouse. From the germline J gene comes the end of the CDR3, since the read stops 1 residue before it. The rearrangement joins TRBV2 to TRBJ2-2, with 10 nucleotides matching TRBD2. Germline CDR1 LGHNA, CDR2 YSYQKL. CDR3 size: 16 residues. The J segment lost 4 bases and the V segment lost 2 bases, leaving 4 bases of the junction unmatched. Partial CDR3 DNA: TGTGCCAGCAGCCAACTGGGGGGGCAACGCACCGGGCAGCTCTAC. This gives the protein CASSQLGGQRTGQLY. The full CDR3 reads CASSQLGGQRTGQLYF.

As for this clone: All gene names here are mouse names. The sequenced fragment ends 1 residue before the CDR3 boundary, so the rest is inferred from the germline J gene. The gene calls are TRBV3 and TRBJ1-4, with D possibly TRBD1 on 6 matching bases. The CDR3 is 13 amino acids. In germline, CDR1 is SNHLY, CDR2 FYNGKV (reference sequence). The V end lost 5 bases, the J end lost 4 bases, and 8 bases lay between the germline ends. CDR3 sequence reads: CASSTGFNERLFF. Incomplete CDR3 DNA: TGTGCCAGCAGCACAGGGTTCAACGAAAGATTATTT.

As concerns this clone: Gene names are the mouse ones. The CDR3 end lies 1 residue beyond the end of the read and is filled in from the germline J gene. The chain links TRBV13-2 to TRBJ2-4; the match to TRBD2 covers 9 bases. Trimming cost V 2 bases and J 0 bases; bases outside gene matches: 4. This CDR3 is 16 amino acids long. Germline loops: CDR1 NNHNN, CDR2 SYGAGS (reference sequence). CDR3 in amino acids: CASGELGGGSQNTLYF. The part of the CDR3 DNA that was read is TGTGCCAGCGGTGAGCTGGGGGGGGGTAGTCAAAACACCTTGTAC.

Of note for this clone: These gene names are mouse names. The CDR3 extends 1 residue past the end of the read, so its final part is completed from the germline J gene. The chain links TRBV5 to TRBJ2-1; no reliable D call. V gave up 4 bases and J gave up 6 bases, with 7 bases separating them. Germline V lookup: CDR1 LGHNA, CDR2 YNLKQL (reference sequence). The CDR3 is 12 residues long. The sequenced CDR3 bases are TGTGCCAGCAGCCCCTCTTTTGCTGAGCAGTTC. This translates into CASSPSFAEQF. The full CDR3 protein is CASSPSFAEQFF.

Regarding this clone: Any gene name here is a mouse gene name. The sequenced part of the CDR3 DNA is TGTGCCAGCAGTGGGGGGGCGAGTGCAGAAACGCTGTAT. Its translation: CASSGGASAETLY. The full-length CDR3 reads as CASSGGASAETLYF. The chain carries TRBV13-1 and TRBJ2-3, with D perhaps matching TRBD2 (7 bases). The read terminates 1 residue before the CDR3 end, so the remaining end is supplied by the germline J gene. CDR1 is NSHNY and CDR2 is SYGAGN in the germline V gene. This CDR3 region has 14 residues. V lost 3 bases to trimming and J lost 0 bases, with 8 bases between them.

Remarks on this clone: Gene names refer to mouse genes. Read data end 1 residue before the CDR3 end; the end is taken from the germline J gene. The sample carries other DNA sequences with the same CDR3. The rearrangement joins TRBV1 to TRBJ2-4, with 8 bases that match TRBD2. This CDR3 is 17 amino acids long. Germline trimming cut 0 bases from V and 3 bases from J; bases unmatched to any gene: 8. Germline CDR1 is NSQYPW and CDR2 is LRSPGD (reference sequence). This CDR3 is CTCSADRGGRGQNTLYF. The CDR3 DNA, read in part, is TGCACCTGCAGTGCAGATCGGGGGGGGCGGGGGCAAAACACCTTGTAC.

A word on this clone: Gene names are the mouse ones. The read terminates 1 residue ahead of where the CDR3 ends, so the germline J gene completes it. The chain is built from TRBV12-1 and TRBJ2-3; the match to TRBD2 covers 8 bases. CDR3 length: 15 residues. Losses at the gene ends were 0 bases for V and 2 bases for J; bases not matched to a gene: 3. The germline V gene encodes CDR1 SGHSN and CDR2 HYEKVE. The CDR3 loop is CASSLGWGDAETLYF. Incomplete CDR3 DNA: TGTGCCAGCTCTCTCGGCTGGGGGGATGCAGAAACGCTGTAT.

About this clone itself: The germline and genes are mouse ones. Sequencing ends 1 residue short of the CDR3 end; the germline J gene provides the rest. The V and J genes are TRBV15 and TRBJ2-3, with D possibly being TRBD1 (6 bases). The germline V gene encodes CDR1 SGHND and CDR2 FRSKSL. V shed 7 bases and J shed 0 bases, with 17 bases lying between them. CDR3 length equals 16 residues. The CDR3 spells CASTLGRGESAETLYF. CDR3 DNA, as far as it was read: TGTGCCAGCACCCTCGGCAGGGGAGAAAGTGCAGAAACGCTGTAT.